The 10 T cell receptor beta chains given below trace back to one sample, sequenced in a study of T cells expressing NK-cell markers. TCRdb reprocessed the 5' RACE reads and reports one entry per CDR3 protein, with no DNA. The sample holds some 600,000 distinct CDR3 sequences. The sequencing sample was made of blood T cells: a sorted CD56 or NKG2C T cell subset, CD4+ or CD8+ T cells, or bulk PBMC T cells (not recorded which). All receptors derive from a man between 18 and 29 years old in good health.

The chain has TRBV20-1 and TRBJ2-7; TCRdb names TRBD2, which stays unverified in the absence of DNA. The CDR3 spans 13 residues. The germline V gene encodes CDR1 DFQATT and CDR2 SNEGSKA (reference sequence). CDR3 sequence: CSAIVLAGYEQYF.

The chain is built from TRBV30 and TRBJ2-7. The CDR3 spans 14 residues. Looked up from germline, CDR1 is GTSNPN and CDR2 is SVGIG (reference sequence). The CDR3 loop reads CAWSGGRASYEQYF.

The chain has TRBV9 and TRBJ2-5; TCRdb's D call, TRBD1, is unchecked because there is no DNA. This CDR3 is built from 16 residues. The germline gives CDR1 SGDLS, CDR2 YYNGEE. The CDR3 spells CASSLTGLKLQETQYF.

The chain links TRBV4-3 to TRBJ2-5; the TCRdb D gene call, TRBD2, has no DNA to confirm it. CDR1 LGHNA and CDR2 YSLEER come from the germline V gene. The CDR3 length is 14 residues. The CDR3 loop is CASSQETSVETQYF.

The V and J genes are TRBV11-3 and TRBJ1-6. CDR3 length equals 17 residues. Germline assignment: CDR1 SGHNT and CDR2 YENEEA. CDR3 residues: CASSLDGLRTLNSPLHF. The full variable domain, completed using reference TRBV11-3 and TRBJ1-6, is EAGVVQSPRYKIIEKKQPVAFWCNPISGHNTLYWYLQNLGQGPELLIRYENEEAVDDSQLPKDRFSAERLKGVDSTLKIQPAELGDSAVYLCASSLDGLRTLNSPLHFGNGTRLTVT.

The chain is built from TRBV7-2 and TRBJ1-1; the D gene TCRdb calls, TRBD1, cannot be checked with no DNA. The length of the CDR3 is 13 residues. Germline loops: CDR1 SGHTA, CDR2 FQGNSA. Here the CDR3 reads CASSWVGTVHPFF.

The rearrangement uses TRBV11-2 and TRBJ1-2; there is no DNA to check the TCRdb D call of TRBD1. Looked up from germline, CDR1 is SGHAT and CDR2 is FQNNGV. The CDR3 loop spans 13 amino acids. The CDR3 loop reads CASSWDSLSGYTF.

The J gene is TRBJ1-1, the V gene TRBV10-3. The CDR3 covers 13 residues. Germline CDR1 is ENHRY and CDR2 is SYGVKD. This CDR3 reads CAISESTGAEAFF.

This chain joins TRBV5-1 and TRBJ2-1; with no DNA, the TCRdb D assignment of TRBD1 cannot be verified. The CDR3 runs 14 residues. Germline CDR1 is SGHRS and CDR2 is YFSETQ. The CDR3 reads CASSLSTGVGEQFF.

The chain employs TRBV12-3 or TRBV12-4 and TRBJ2-3. CDR3 size: 14 residues. The CDR3 is CASSTGTSGDTQYF.